The 23 T cell receptor beta chains in this list originate from one sample, sequenced in a study of naive and memory T cell subsets. An equimolar mix of two oligonucleotides served as the beta constant-region primer for TRBC1 and TRBC2. Each CDR3 protein gets one entry after TCRdb re-called the UMI-ligation and nested PCR reads with MiXCR. The sample consists of some 150,000 distinct CDR3 sequences, about 17% of them appearing once. Material for sequencing was naive CD4+ T cells from blood. These receptors came from a human donor in good health.

This clonotype came up a few times. The chain joins TRBV3-1 to TRBJ2-7, with D hard to call. Trimming shortened V by 1 base and J by 0 bases, and 7 bases separated the two germline ends. The CDR3 covers 14 residues. CDR1 and CDR2 from the germline V gene are LGHDT and YNNKEL (reference sequence). CDR3 loop: CASSQGRSSYEQYF. In DNA form, the CDR3 reads TGTGCCAGCAGCCAAGGGCGGAGCTCCTACGAGCAGTACTTC.

This clonotype was seen only a few times. The V call is TRBV12-3 or TRBV12-4, the J call TRBJ1-2; no clear D gene. This CDR3 region has 12 residues. V was cut by 5 bases and J by 6 bases, with 10 bases left in between. This CDR3 is CASSPDWDGYTF. CDR3 DNA: TGTGCCAGCAGTCCTGACTGGGATGGCTACACCTTC.

This clonotype was seen more than once but under ten times. This rearrangement joins TRBV5-4 to TRBJ1-2; 7 positions agree with TRBD1. V was clipped by 3 bases and J by 5 bases; unmatched bases: 10. This CDR3 contains 15 residues. Germline CDR1 reads SGHNT; CDR2 reads YYREEE (reference sequence). The DNA of the CDR3 is TGTGCCAGCAGCTCGCGCCTAGGACAGGCGTATGGCTACACCTTC. It encodes CASSSRLGQAYGYTF.

The rearrangement links TRBV12-3 or TRBV12-4 to TRBJ2-6, with a weak D call TRBD1 (5 bases). V was shortened by 4 bases and J by 4 bases, with 8 bases between the two germline ends. This CDR3 contains 14 residues. CDR3 protein: CASSSGSGANVLTF. DNA for the CDR3: TGTGCCAGCAGTTCAGGGTCCGGGGCCAACGTCCTGACTTTC.

The chain joins TRBV11-1 to TRBJ2-1; TRBD1 matches at 11 bases. V was clipped by 5 bases and J by 5 bases; unmatched bases: 5. In germline, CDR1 is SGHAT, CDR2 FQDESV (reference sequence). The CDR3 is 15 residues long. The CDR3 bases are TGTGCCAGCAGCACGCCGGGACAGGGGGACAATGAGCAGTTCTTC. It yields the protein CASSTPGQGDNEQFF. The full variable domain, rest sourced from reference TRBV11-1 and TRBJ2-1, is EAEVAQSPRYKITEKSQAVAFWCDPISGHATLYWYRQILGQGPELLVQFQDESVVDDSQLPKDRFSAERLKGVDSTLKIQPAELGDSAMYLCASSTPGQGDNEQFFGPGTRLTVL.

The table lists this clonotype with a few counts. This chain joins TRBV6-5 and TRBJ2-1, with 7 bases aligning to TRBD2. V was clipped by 4 bases and J by 4 bases; unmatched bases: 7. The germline CDR1 and CDR2 sequences are MNHEY and SVGAGI. This CDR3 has 15 residues. CDR3 bases: TGTGCCAGCAGTTCCGGGACTACCCCGTACAATGAGCAGTTCTTC. Translation gives CASSSGTTPYNEQFF.

The V gene is TRBV5-5, the J gene TRBJ1-2, with D hard to call. Germline values: CDR1 SGHKS, CDR2 YYEKEE (reference sequence). V was shortened by 3 bases and J by 4 bases, with 16 bases between the two germline ends. The CDR3 runs to 15 residues. The CDR3 is CASSYSAGQTYGYTF. CDR3 coding DNA: TGTGCCAGCAGCTATTCGGCCGGGCAAACCTATGGCTACACCTTC. Filled out from reference TRBV5-5 and TRBJ1-2, the complete variable domain reads DAGVTQSPTHLIKTRGQQVTLRCSPISGHKSVSWYQQVLGQGPQFIFQYYEKEERGRGNFPDRFSARQFPNYSSELNVNALLLGDSALYLCASSYSAGQTYGYTFGSGTRLTVV.

The chain joins TRBV29-1 to TRBJ1-2; 9 nucleotides match TRBD1. Germline CDR1 is SQVTM and CDR2 is ANQGSEA. This CDR3 has 15 residues. With 0 bases clipped from V and 5 bases from J, the junction kept 7 bases outside the gene matches. The CDR3 here is CSVEDVGTGWYGYTF. DNA of the CDR3: TGCAGCGTTGAAGATGTGGGGACAGGGTGGTATGGCTACACCTTC. The full variable domain, in which reference TRBV29-1 and TRBJ1-2 provide the parts outside the CDR3, is SAVISQKPSRDICQRGTSLTIQCQVDSQVTMMFWYRQQPGQSLTLIATANQGSEATYESGFVIDKFPISRPNLTFSTLTVSNMSPEDSSIYLCSVEDVGTGWYGYTFGSGTRLTVV.

The J gene is TRBJ2-7, the V gene TRBV11-1; 7 bases align to TRBD1. Germline V gene lookup returns CDR1 SGHAT and CDR2 FQDESV (reference sequence). The ends lost 5 bases at V and 2 bases at J; junction bases unmatched: 6. The CDR3 contains 14 residues. The CDR3 region is CASSPQGSPYEQYF. For the CDR3, the DNA is TGTGCCAGCAGCCCACAGGGGAGCCCCTACGAGCAGTACTTC.

This chain links TRBV9 with TRBJ1-6; the D gene is possibly TRBD1 (5 bases). Looked up from germline, CDR1 is SGDLS and CDR2 is YYNGEE. V lost 4 bases and J 7 bases, leaving 18 bases between the germline ends. The length of the CDR3 is 16 residues. In nucleotides, the CDR3 is TGTGCCAGCAGCTCCAGGGACGGGCGGACCAATTCACCCCTCCACTTT. This gives the protein CASSSRDGRTNSPLHF.

This clonotype was observed a few times. V is TRBV20-1 and J is TRBJ2-3, with TRBD2 identical over 12 bases. The V gene's germline CDR1 is DFQATT and CDR2 SNEGSKA (reference sequence). This CDR3 is built from 15 residues. V lost 6 bases, J lost 1 base, and 5 bases stayed unmatched. The DNA for the CDR3 is TGCAGTGCGAGACTAGCGGGAGCGGGCACAGATACGCAGTATTTT. It translates to CSARLAGAGTDTQYF.

The gene calls are TRBV5-1 and TRBJ2-1; D uncertain. Looked up from germline, CDR1 is SGHRS and CDR2 is YFSETQ. The CDR3 sequence is 14 residues long. Trimming pared 1 base from V and 8 bases from J, leaving 13 bases between. The CDR3 DNA is TGCGCCAGCAGCTTGAGTGGGGTTGCGGATGAGCAGTTCTTC. The encoded protein is CASSLSGVADEQFF.

The sample holds a few counts of this clonotype. This chain links TRBV20-1 with TRBJ2-5; D is perhaps TRBD1 or TRBD2 (5 bases each). CDR3 length: 15 residues. Between the trimmed V and J ends, which lost 6 bases and 5 bases, there was a span of 22 bases. CDR1 and CDR2 from the germline V gene are DFQATT and SNEGSKA (reference sequence). The CDR3 reads CSASFGTSRSETQYF. Written as DNA, the CDR3 is TGCAGTGCCAGCTTTGGGACCAGTAGGTCGGAGACCCAGTACTTC.

The genes are TRBV10-3 and TRBJ2-2; no reliable D call. Germline V CDR1 and CDR2: ENHRY, SYGVKD. The CDR3 runs to 13 residues. The V end was cut by 6 bases, the J end by 7 bases, with 12 bases between. The CDR3 here is CAIRENSDGELFF. The DNA of the CDR3 is TGTGCCATCAGGGAAAATTCGGACGGGGAGCTGTTTTTT.

This clonotype was counted a single time. The rearrangement links TRBV7-8 to TRBJ1-5; 7 bases are a match to TRBD1. The CDR3 is 17 residues long. Germline V gene sequence: CDR1 SGHVS, CDR2 FQNEAQ. The V and J ends lost 5 bases and 0 bases, in that order; junction bases with no gene match: 10. CDR3 DNA: TGTGCCAGCAGCGCCACGACAGGGACAAATAGCAATCAGCCCCAGCATTTT. Translated: CASSATTGTNSNQPQHF.

This clonotype was counted between two and nine times. The chain carries TRBV7-2 and TRBJ2-1; D gene ambiguous. This CDR3 spans 15 amino acids. V was clipped by 0 bases and J by 3 bases, with 9 bases between them. Per germline, CDR1 SGHTA and CDR2 FQGNSA. Written as DNA, the CDR3 is TGTGCCAGCAGCTTAGCGAGCCAAATCTACAATGAGCAGTTCTTC. Protein product: CASSLASQIYNEQFF.

The chain employs TRBV30 and TRBJ2-4; D is ambiguous. This CDR3 is built from 15 residues. Trimming shortened V by 2 bases and J by 0 bases, and 11 bases separated the two germline ends. Germline loops: CDR1 GTSNPN, CDR2 SVGIG (reference sequence). The CDR3 reads CAWSLPGVAKNIQYF. CDR3 DNA: TGTGCCTGGAGTTTACCAGGAGTAGCCAAAAACATTCAGTACTTC.

This clonotype was seen a few times. This chain links TRBV10-3 with TRBJ1-2; TRBD1 matches at 12 bases. Trimming removed 2 bases from V and 6 bases from J; junction bases left unmatched: 1. CDR1 and CDR2 from the germline V gene are ENHRY and SYGVKD. The CDR3 covers 14 residues. CDR3 protein: CAISEGTGGNGYTF. DNA of the CDR3: TGTGCCATCAGTGAGGGGACAGGGGGCAATGGCTACACCTTC.

The chain is built from TRBV6-5 and TRBJ2-2; 9 bases map to TRBD2. There are 15 residues in the CDR3. Trimming at V came to 2 bases and at J to 4 bases, leaving 2 bases not matched to a gene. Germline V gives CDR1 MNHEY, CDR2 SVGAGI. The CDR3 spells CASSYETSGTGELFF. The DNA for the CDR3 is TGTGCCAGCAGTTACGAGACTAGCGGCACCGGGGAGCTGTTTTTT.

This clonotype was recorded a few times. This chain links TRBV3-1 with TRBJ1-6, with TRBD1 matching over 9 bases. Per the germline V gene, CDR1 is LGHDT and CDR2 is YNNKEL (reference sequence). V was clipped by 0 bases and J by 8 bases; unmatched bases: 2. The CDR3 runs 15 residues. Here the CDR3 reads CASSQDTGGYSPLHF. The CDR3 nucleotides read TGTGCCAGCAGCCAAGACACAGGGGGCTATTCACCCCTCCACTTT.

The J gene is TRBJ2-4, the V gene TRBV30, with 10 bases fitting TRBD1. Germline V lookup: CDR1 GTSNPN, CDR2 SVGIG (reference sequence). The CDR3 covers 14 residues. The V gene end was trimmed by 3 bases and the J gene end by 8 bases; junction bases not matched to a gene: 7. Written as DNA, the CDR3 is TGTGCCTGGAGCCGGGACAGGGGATTAGACATTCAGTACTTC. It yields the protein CAWSRDRGLDIQYF.

This clonotype has a handful of counts. In DNA form, the CDR3 reads TGTGCCAGCAGCGGAGGTCGAAGCGGGAGCGGTGGGGAGACCCAGTACTTC. As protein: CASSGGRSGSGGETQYF. This chain links TRBV9 with TRBJ2-5; 8 positions match TRBD2. The CDR3 is 17 amino acids. Germline loops: CDR1 SGDLS, CDR2 YYNGEE. Germline trimming cut 3 bases from V and 5 bases from J; bases unmatched to any gene: 15.

This chain uses TRBV7-2 with TRBJ1-3, with a possible D match to TRBD1 (5 bases). The CDR3 runs to 15 residues. The V gene lost 4 bases and the J gene lost 6 bases, with 16 bases spanning the gap. In germline, CDR1 is SGHTA, CDR2 FQGNSA. As DNA, the CDR3 is TGTGCCAGCAGCTCAGGCGGGATCAGGGAAAACACCATATATTTT. This gives the protein CASSSGGIRENTIYF.